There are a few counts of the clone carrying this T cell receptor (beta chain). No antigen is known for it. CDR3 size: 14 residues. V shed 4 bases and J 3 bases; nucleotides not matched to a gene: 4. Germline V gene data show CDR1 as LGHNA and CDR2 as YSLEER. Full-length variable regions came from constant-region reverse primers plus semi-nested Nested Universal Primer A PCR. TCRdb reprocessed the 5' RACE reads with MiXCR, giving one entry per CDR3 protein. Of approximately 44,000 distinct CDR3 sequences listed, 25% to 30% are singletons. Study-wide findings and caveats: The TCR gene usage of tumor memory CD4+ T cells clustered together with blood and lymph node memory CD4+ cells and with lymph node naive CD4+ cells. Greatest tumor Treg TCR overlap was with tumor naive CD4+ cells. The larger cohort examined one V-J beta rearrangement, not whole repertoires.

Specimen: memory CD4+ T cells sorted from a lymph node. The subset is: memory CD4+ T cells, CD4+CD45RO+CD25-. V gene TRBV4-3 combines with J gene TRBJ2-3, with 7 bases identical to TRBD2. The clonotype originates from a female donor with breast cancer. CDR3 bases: TGCGCCAGCAGCCGGGAGGGCCCAACAGATACGCAGTATTTT. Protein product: CASSREGPTDTQYF.